The T cell receptor beta chain under discussion was sequenced for a study of blood T cell repertoires in COVID-19 (dated by TCRdb to the early 2020s). At the level of the whole study: The collaborator samples originated in the United States, Italy and Spain and spanned the acute and convalescent phases of COVID-19. A freely available public database, intended as a resource for researchers studying the immune response to SARS-CoV-2, is where the repertoires were released. Deeply sampled blood TCRbeta repertoires from subjects exposed to, actively infected with, or recovered from COVID-19 were included in the dataset. A de-identified subject ID, COVID-19 status, age in years and sex were almost always included in the sample metadata. Samples were obtained from the ongoing ImmuneRACE study (first 160 participants) and from approximately 1,200 subjects provided by 6 global collaborators. The prospective study material was composed of cDNA or gDNA derived from T cells, B-cell-depleted T cells, or PBMCs. HLA class I and class II types, where available, came from metadata supplied by the sample provider rather than from assay-based typing.

TCRbeta CDR3 regions were amplified from genomic DNA by means of the immunoSEQ Assay, a bias-controlled multiplex PCR. On the study's bioinformatics: Nucleated cell counts per sample were estimated from amplification of reference gene primers within the assay. To quantify the absolute abundance of each unique TCRbeta CDR3 rearrangement, sequence reads were collapsed and filtered. For each sample, productive Simpson clonality was calculated as the square root of Simpson's diversity index over productive rearrangements. Entries here come from immuneACCESS through TCRdb and include only in-frame sequences with V and J called. Some clones fail to appear in such tables; in the studies checked, an unresolved V gene covers under half of the shortfall, and the cause of the remainder is unknown. V and J calls and clone size are given by that table; D and trimming were obtained from the DNA. The table for this sample lists approximately 79,000 clones; 65% to 90% of them were counted only once. Of the sample, approximately 20% is held by the ten largest clones.

CDR1 and CDR2 are read off the germline V gene as SGHRS and YFSETQ. The CDR3 contains 14 residues, cysteine and phenylalanine counted. CDR3 DNA only is kept here, 42 bases in frame from base 1. V lost 3 bases and J lost 2 bases, and the count of bases not matched to a germline gene is 1. Whole blood was collected in K2EDTA tubes by collaborating institutions according to the institutions' own protocols. For TCRbeta analysis, collaborator samples were shipped as frozen whole blood, as isolated PBMCs, or as DNA extracted from either sample type. The research as a whole found: How much clinical and demographic metadata was included differed by source and by participant, and the metadata was provided uncurated.

On this clone: What antigen it recognizes has not been identified. One base away there is no much larger clone; base qualities are not given.

This TCR was sampled from a woman in her forties or fifties with acute or convalescent COVID-19. Rearrangement joined TRBV5-1 to TRBJ1-4; 7 central nucleotides agree with TRBD1. Material for sequencing was peripheral blood. Here is the DNA: TGCGCCAGCAGCTCGACAGGGACTAATGAAAAACTGTTTTTT. It translates to CASSSTGTNEKLFF. With the portions outside the CDR3 filled from the reference TRBV5-1 and TRBJ1-4 genes, the complete variable region becomes KAGVTQTPRYLIKTRGQQVTLSCSPISGHRSVSWYQQTPGQGLQFLFEYFSETQRNKGNFPGRFSGRQFSNSRSEMNVSTLELGDSALYLCASSSTGTNEKLFFGSGTQLSVL.